Listed below are T cell receptor beta chains from one sample, sequenced in a study of response to subunit inactivated influenza vaccine. Via MiXCR, TCRdb re-called the RT-PCR reads, giving one row per CDR3 protein. The sample carries around 170,000 distinct CDR3 sequences, 9.5% to 12% recorded once. Sequencing was performed on CD8+ T cells sorted from PBMCs, taken around 25 months after vaccination. These receptors all come from a man between 50 and 69 years old who received an inactivated influenza vaccine. Both conserved end residues are part of each CDR3. The D gene is left open where the match is weak. Part of the rows lack a size; the others show once, few, many or a class for expanded clones.

V: TRBV15
size: many
J: TRBJ2-5
D: TRBD1
CDR3: CATSLWTGGLETQYF
DNA: TGTGCCACCAGCCTGTGGACAGGGGGCTTAGAGACCCAGTACTTC

V: TRBV13
size: .
J: TRBJ1-1
D: .
CDR3: CASSLRTALNTEAFF
DNA: TGTGCCAGCAGCCTTAGGACAGCGTTGAACACTGAAGCTTTCTTT

V: TRBV6-7
size: few
J: TRBJ1-4
D: .
CDR3: CASTFGGVTNEKLFF
DNA: TGTGCCAGCACCTTCGGGGGGGTAACTAATGAAAAACTGTTTTTT

V: TRBV7-9
size: .
J: TRBJ1-1
D: TRBD1
CDR3: CASSSGQIDTEAFF
DNA: TGTGCCAGCAGCTCGGGACAGATTGACACTGAAGCTTTCTTT

V: TRBV9
size: few
J: TRBJ2-5
D: TRBD2
CDR3: CASSPWTSQETQYF
DNA: TGTGCCAGCAGCCCCTGGACTAGCCAAGAGACCCAGTACTTC

V: TRBV10-3
size: few
J: TRBJ2-2
D: .
CDR3: CAIRQKTGTGELFF
DNA: TGTGCCATCAGACAAAAAACGGGGACCGGGGAGCTGTTTTTT

V: TRBV7-8
size: .
J: TRBJ2-3
D: .
CDR3: CASSLVPGDTQYF
DNA: TGTGCCAGCAGCTTAGTCCCCGGAGATACGCAGTATTTT

V: TRBV30
size: .
J: TRBJ1-1
D: .
CDR3: CAWSVLPGYTEAFF
DNA: TGTGCCTGGAGTGTACTCCCTGGATACACTGAAGCTTTCTTT

V: TRBV4-3
size: many
J: TRBJ2-1
D: TRBD2
CDR3: CASSQGRLAGLGEQFF
DNA: TGCGCCAGCAGCCAAGGGCGACTAGCGGGATTGGGTGAGCAGTTCTTC

V: TRBV7-9
size: many
J: TRBJ1-1
D: .
CDR3: CASSPAGRVSEAFF
DNA: TGTGCCAGCAGCCCCGCGGGGAGGGTTTCTGAAGCTTTCTTT

V: TRBV20-1
size: .
J: TRBJ2-7
D: TRBD2
CDR3: CSARETRSGSGYEQYF
DNA: TGCAGTGCTAGAGAGACTAGAAGCGGGAGTGGCTACGAGCAGTACTTC

V: TRBV6-1
size: .
J: TRBJ1-2
D: .
CDR3: CASSAAWVYGYTF
DNA: TGTGCCAGCAGTGCTGCCTGGGTCTATGGCTACACCTTC

V: TRBV20-1
size: few
J: TRBJ2-7
D: .
CDR3: CSARGWIGTYEQYF
DNA: TGCAGTGCTAGAGGGTGGATAGGGACCTACGAGCAGTACTTC

V: TRBV7-9
size: .
J: TRBJ2-2
D: .
CDR3: CASSLGGITGELFF
DNA: TGTGCCAGCAGCTTAGGAGGGATAACCGGGGAGCTGTTTTTT

V: TRBV6-1
size: .
J: TRBJ2-1
D: .
CDR3: CASTVGNGRTYNEQFF
DNA: TGTGCCAGCACCGTGGGCAATGGGAGAACCTACAATGAGCAGTTCTTC

V: TRBV18
size: many
J: TRBJ2-7
D: TRBD1
CDR3: CASSPRAQGYEQYF
DNA: TGTGCCAGCTCACCACGGGCACAGGGGTACGAGCAGTACTTC

V: TRBV5-1
size: many
J: TRBJ2-2
D: .
CDR3: CASSIKQGNTGELFF
DNA: TGCGCCAGCAGCATTAAGCAGGGGAACACCGGGGAGCTGTTTTTT

V: TRBV20-1
size: .
J: TRBJ2-7
D: TRBD2
CDR3: CSASTLSGRGYEQYF
DNA: TGCAGTGCCTCCACTCTTAGCGGGAGGGGCTACGAGCAGTACTTC

V: TRBV7-8
size: .
J: TRBJ2-3
D: .
CDR3: CASSLGGLNTDTQYF
DNA: TGTGCCAGCAGCTTAGGAGGCTTAAACACAGATACGCAGTATTTT

V: TRBV20-1
size: many
J: TRBJ2-7
D: .
CDR3: CSATLRLGPYEQYF
DNA: TGCAGTGCTACACTCAGACTAGGCCCCTACGAGCAGTACTTC

V: TRBV4-3
size: many
J: TRBJ2-3
D: .
CDR3: CASSQGDPSTDTQYF
DNA: TGCGCCAGCAGCCAAGGGGACCCCTCCACAGATACGCAGTATTTT

V: TRBV7-9
size: .
J: TRBJ2-3
D: .
CDR3: CASSLMVWGTDTQYF
DNA: TGTGCCAGCAGCTTAATGGTCTGGGGGACAGATACGCAGTATTTT

V: TRBV7-9
size: few
J: TRBJ2-5
D: TRBD2
CDR3: CASSSVAGYETQYF
DNA: TGTGCCAGCAGCTCGGTAGCGGGTTATGAGACCCAGTACTTC

V: TRBV14
size: few
J: TRBJ2-7
D: .
CDR3: CASSPRAAYEQYF
DNA: TGTGCCAGCAGCCCCCGGGCAGCCTACGAGCAGTACTTC

V: TRBV4-2
size: few
J: TRBJ1-1
D: .
CDR3: CATMDGFNTEAFF
DNA: TGTGCCACCATGGACGGATTTAACACTGAAGCTTTCTTT

V: TRBV29-1
size: .
J: TRBJ2-2
D: .
CDR3: CSVEVARAGELFF
DNA: TGCAGCGTTGAAGTCGCACGGGCCGGGGAGCTGTTTTTT

V: TRBV19
size: few
J: TRBJ2-1
D: TRBD1
CDR3: CASSMLDRGYNEQFF
DNA: TGTGCCAGTAGTATGTTGGACAGGGGCTACAATGAGCAGTTCTTC

V: TRBV4-3
size: many
J: TRBJ2-1
D: .
CDR3: CASSPRVVNSYNEQFF
DNA: TGCGCCAGCAGCCCCCGCGTGGTGAACTCCTACAATGAGCAGTTCTTC

V: TRBV18
size: few
J: TRBJ2-7
D: .
CDR3: CASSQGETYEQYF
DNA: TGTGCCAGCTCGCAAGGAGAGACCTACGAGCAGTACTTC

V: TRBV5-1
size: few
J: TRBJ2-2
D: .
CDR3: CASTVSNTGELFF
DNA: TGCGCCAGCACAGTTTCGAACACCGGGGAGCTGTTTTTT

V: TRBV19
size: few
J: TRBJ2-1
D: TRBD2
CDR3: CASSIKGLASNEQFF
DNA: TGTGCCAGTAGTATCAAGGGACTAGCGTCCAATGAGCAGTTCTTC

V: TRBV12-3/TRBV12-4
size: .
J: TRBJ2-1
D: TRBD2
CDR3: CASSSSRSGGASNEQFF
DNA: TGTGCCAGCAGTTCTAGCCGAAGCGGGGGGGCGTCCAATGAGCAGTTCTTC

V: TRBV20-1
size: many
J: TRBJ1-2
D: .
CDR3: CSAHPPAGPSWGYTF
DNA: TGCAGTGCTCATCCCCCGGCAGGACCGAGCTGGGGCTACACCTTC

V: TRBV9
size: .
J: TRBJ1-1
D: .
CDR3: CASSKPGATEAFF
DNA: TGTGCCAGCAGCAAGCCAGGGGCCACTGAAGCTTTCTTT

V: TRBV7-9
size: few
J: TRBJ2-5
D: TRBD1
CDR3: CASSPRTGKETQYF
DNA: TGTGCCAGCAGCCCCAGGACAGGGAAAGAGACCCAGTACTTC

V: TRBV12-3/TRBV12-4
size: few
J: TRBJ1-1
D: .
CDR3: CASSFGGGTEAFF
DNA: TGTGCCAGCAGTTTTGGAGGGGGGACTGAAGCTTTCTTT

V: TRBV7-9
size: many
J: TRBJ2-1
D: .
CDR3: CASSLASGYNEQFF
DNA: TGTGCCAGCAGCTTAGCGTCAGGATACAATGAGCAGTTCTTC

V: TRBV13
size: many
J: TRBJ1-1
D: .
CDR3: CASSLVRGGVVNTEAFF
DNA: TGTGCCAGCAGCTTAGTTCGGGGTGGGGTTGTGAACACTGAAGCTTTCTTT

V: TRBV6-2/TRBV6-3
size: few
J: TRBJ2-3
D: TRBD1
CDR3: CASSFLLDRGEDTQYF
DNA: TGTGCCAGCAGTTTCCTCTTGGACAGGGGAGAAGATACGCAGTATTTT

V: TRBV28
size: .
J: TRBJ2-5
D: .
CDR3: CASSFADWETQYF
DNA: TGTGCCAGCAGTTTCGCGGACTGGGAGACCCAGTACTTC

V: TRBV19
size: .
J: TRBJ2-1
D: .
CDR3: CASSIFRGRWNEQFF
DNA: TGTGCCAGTAGTATTTTCCGGGGGCGTTGGAATGAGCAGTTCTTC

V: TRBV4-2
size: few
J: TRBJ1-6
D: .
CDR3: CASSPTGGVTSYNSPLHF
DNA: TGTGCCAGCAGCCCCACGGGCGGGGTGACGTCCTATAATTCACCCCTCCACTTT

V: TRBV7-9
size: few
J: TRBJ2-1
D: .
CDR3: CASSLGVGRDNEQFF
DNA: TGTGCCAGCAGCTTAGGGGTGGGACGGGACAATGAGCAGTTCTTC

V: TRBV2
size: few
J: TRBJ2-5
D: .
CDR3: CASSEFGQREETQYF
DNA: TGTGCCAGCAGTGAATTTGGCCAAAGGGAAGAGACCCAGTACTTC

V: TRBV15
size: few
J: TRBJ2-7
D: .
CDR3: CATSRESAGEQYF
DNA: TGTGCCACCAGCAGAGAAAGTGCGGGAGAGCAGTACTTC

V: TRBV7-9
size: .
J: TRBJ2-7
D: .
CDR3: CASSDTGYYEQYF
DNA: TGTGCCAGCAGCGATACTGGATACTACGAGCAGTACTTC

V: TRBV4-3
size: few
J: TRBJ2-7
D: .
CDR3: CASSQDIRSSYEQYF
DNA: TGCGCCAGCAGCCAAGATATCCGAAGCTCCTACGAGCAGTACTTC

V: TRBV13
size: many
J: TRBJ2-3
D: .
CDR3: CASRAGFDTQYF
DNA: TGTGCCAGCAGGGCTGGTTTTGATACGCAGTATTTT

V: TRBV6-5
size: few
J: TRBJ1-5
D: .
CDR3: CASSYSGVQPQHF
DNA: TGTGCCAGCAGTTACTCAGGAGTTCAGCCCCAGCATTTT

V: TRBV4-3
size: .
J: TRBJ1-3
D: .
CDR3: CASSPDGSSGNTIYF
DNA: TGCGCCAGCAGCCCTGACGGAAGCTCTGGAAACACCATATATTTT

V: TRBV4-3
size: .
J: TRBJ1-1
D: .
CDR3: CASRGGRVAFF
DNA: TGCGCCAGCAGGGGCGGGCGGGTAGCTTTCTTT

V: TRBV4-3
size: .
J: TRBJ2-1
D: .
CDR3: CATGSGGFSYNEQFF
DNA: TGCGCCACCGGTAGTGGGGGCTTCTCCTACAATGAGCAGTTCTTC

V: TRBV29-1
size: .
J: TRBJ1-2
D: .
CDR3: CSVPRDGANYGYTF
DNA: TGCAGCGTCCCCCGGGACGGCGCTAACTATGGCTACACCTTC

V: TRBV2
size: few
J: TRBJ2-1
D: .
CDR3: CASRGTEKTYNEQFF
DNA: TGTGCCAGCAGGGGGACGGAGAAAACCTACAATGAGCAGTTCTTC

V: TRBV7-8
size: few
J: TRBJ2-1
D: .
CDR3: CASSLAATNEQFF
DNA: TGTGCCAGCAGCTTAGCAGCGACCAATGAGCAGTTCTTC